A selection of T cell receptor beta chains follows, all from one sample in a study of T cell repertoires in cytomegalovirus infection. One entry per CDR3 protein, called by TCRdb with MiXCR from the reads. The sample consists of over 250,000 distinct CDR3 sequences, about 20% of them appearing once. These receptors' targets are unknown. Here the sequenced sample was cultured PBMCs, taken from culture after CMV antigen stimulation. These receptors were collected from a human donor in good health (CMV status not recorded). Some clones in this sample may be carry-over from other donors' samples. Both conserved end residues are part of each CDR3. Each record gives: clone size, J gene, D gene, V gene, CDR3 DNA, CDR3 protein. D genes are given only for firm matches. Size tells how often a clone was seen (once, few, many) or the class of an expanded clone, and some rows leave it out.

clone size: few
J gene: TRBJ2-1
D gene: NA
V gene: TRBV12-5
CDR3 DNA: TGTGCTAGTGGTTCTTACCTTCGGACTGTCAGAGAGCAGTTCTTC
CDR3 protein: CASGSYLRTVREQFF

clone size: many
J gene: TRBJ2-1
D gene: NA
V gene: TRBV11-2
CDR3 DNA: TGTGCCAGCAGCTTAGTGGGCAATAGCGGAGTATACAATGAGCAGTTCTTC
CDR3 protein: CASSLVGNSGVYNEQFF

clone size: many
J gene: TRBJ2-1
D gene: TRBD2
V gene: TRBV12-3/TRBV12-4
CDR3 DNA: TGTGCCAGCAGCGGCCTGGGACTAGCGGGAAATGAGCAGTTCTTC
CDR3 protein: CASSGLGLAGNEQFF

clone size: many
J gene: TRBJ2-3
D gene: NA
V gene: TRBV7-6
CDR3 DNA: TGTGCCAGCAGCTTAGCGGGGGCTATTGCGCAGTATTTT
CDR3 protein: CASSLAGAIAQYF

clone size: many
J gene: TRBJ1-5
D gene: NA
V gene: TRBV7-2
CDR3 DNA: TGTGCCAGCAGCTTAACGAGAGAGCAGCCCCAGCATTTT
CDR3 protein: CASSLTREQPQHF

clone size: NA
J gene: TRBJ1-1
D gene: TRBD1
V gene: TRBV30
CDR3 DNA: TGTGCCTGGAGTGTGACGGACAGGTCAGCTTTCTTT
CDR3 protein: CAWSVTDRSAFF

clone size: NA
J gene: TRBJ2-7
D gene: TRBD2
V gene: TRBV12-3/TRBV12-4
CDR3 DNA: TGTGCCAGCAGAATAGCGGGGTTGCCCTACGAGCAGTACTTC
CDR3 protein: CASRIAGLPYEQYF

clone size: many
J gene: TRBJ1-1
D gene: NA
V gene: TRBV24-1
CDR3 DNA: TGTGCCACCAGTGCGAGGGGCGAGGAAGCTTTCTTT
CDR3 protein: CATSARGEEAFF

clone size: few
J gene: TRBJ2-3
D gene: NA
V gene: TRBV27
CDR3 DNA: TGTGCCAGCAGTCCCGGGACACTGGGCACAGATACGCAGTATTTT
CDR3 protein: CASSPGTLGTDTQYF

clone size: NA
J gene: TRBJ2-2
D gene: NA
V gene: TRBV24-1
CDR3 DNA: TGTGCCACCAGTGATTTGACGGGACACCCGAGCACCGGGGAGCTGTTTTTT
CDR3 protein: CATSDLTGHPSTGELFF

clone size: many
J gene: TRBJ1-5
D gene: NA
V gene: TRBV7-2
CDR3 DNA: TGTGCCAGCAGCTTAGACAGGACCTATGCCCAGCATTTT
CDR3 protein: CASSLDRTYAQHF

clone size: few
J gene: TRBJ2-4
D gene: NA
V gene: TRBV7-2
CDR3 DNA: TGTGCCAGCAGCTTACAAGCAAACATTCAGTACTTC
CDR3 protein: CASSLQANIQYF

clone size: many
J gene: TRBJ2-5
D gene: NA
V gene: TRBV12-3/TRBV12-4
CDR3 DNA: TGTGCCAGCAGGCCGGACACACAAGAGACCCAGTACTTC
CDR3 protein: CASRPDTQETQYF

clone size: few
J gene: TRBJ2-5
D gene: TRBD2
V gene: TRBV28
CDR3 DNA: TGTGCCAGCAGCAAAGAAGTAGCGGGTTCTGGGGAGACCCAGTACTTC
CDR3 protein: CASSKEVAGSGETQYF

clone size: few
J gene: TRBJ2-3
D gene: NA
V gene: TRBV5-1
CDR3 DNA: TGCGCCAGCAGCTCTGGACTCGCCCATAGTGCAGATACGCAGTATTTT
CDR3 protein: CASSSGLAHSADTQYF

clone size: NA
J gene: TRBJ2-4
D gene: NA
V gene: TRBV7-2
CDR3 DNA: TGTGCCAGCAGCCAGACTTGGGATTTCAAAAACATTCAGTACTTC
CDR3 protein: CASSQTWDFKNIQYF

clone size: few
J gene: TRBJ1-1
D gene: NA
V gene: TRBV7-9
CDR3 DNA: TGTGCCAGCAGCTTAGCGCAGGGAGGTTTCACTGAAGCTTTCTTT
CDR3 protein: CASSLAQGGFTEAFF

clone size: NA
J gene: TRBJ2-3
D gene: NA
V gene: TRBV12-5
CDR3 DNA: TGTGCTAGTGGTTTAACGCTAGCTAGCACAGATACGCAGTATTTT
CDR3 protein: CASGLTLASTDTQYF

clone size: many
J gene: TRBJ2-5
D gene: TRBD2
V gene: TRBV7-2
CDR3 DNA: TGTGCCACCTCGCGGCGGGAGGGGGAGACCCAGTACTTC
CDR3 protein: CATSRREGETQYF

clone size: NA
J gene: TRBJ2-1
D gene: NA
V gene: TRBV2
CDR3 DNA: TGTGCCAGCAGGTCTAGCCAGATTAATGAGCAGTTCTTC
CDR3 protein: CASRSSQINEQFF

clone size: many
J gene: TRBJ1-2
D gene: NA
V gene: TRBV7-2
CDR3 DNA: TGTGCCAGCAGCTTAGAGGGGGTGGGGTATGGCTACACCTTC
CDR3 protein: CASSLEGVGYGYTF

clone size: few
J gene: TRBJ1-1
D gene: NA
V gene: TRBV30
CDR3 DNA: TGTGCCTGGAGTCCCTATAGGGGTGTAATGAACACTGAAGCTTTCTTT
CDR3 protein: CAWSPYRGVMNTEAFF

clone size: NA
J gene: TRBJ2-1
D gene: TRBD2
V gene: TRBV27
CDR3 DNA: TGTGCCAGCAGTTTGAGTCTAGCGGGAGCCGGGAAGCAGTTCTTC
CDR3 protein: CASSLSLAGAGKQFF

clone size: once
J gene: TRBJ1-1
D gene: TRBD1
V gene: TRBV20-1
CDR3 DNA: TGCAGTGCTAGCTCAGACAGGGTGGGAACTGAAGCTTTCTTT
CDR3 protein: CSASSDRVGTEAFF

clone size: many
J gene: TRBJ1-1
D gene: NA
V gene: TRBV7-8
CDR3 DNA: TGTGCCAGCAGCTTAGCTCAGGCTAACACTGAAGCTTTCTTT
CDR3 protein: CASSLAQANTEAFF

clone size: many
J gene: TRBJ2-1
D gene: NA
V gene: TRBV7-2
CDR3 DNA: TGTGCCAGCAGCTTAGGAGCCATCAGCTCCTACAATGAGCAGTTCTTC
CDR3 protein: CASSLGAISSYNEQFF

clone size: NA
J gene: TRBJ2-5
D gene: TRBD1
V gene: TRBV7-2
CDR3 DNA: TGTGCCAGCAGCACAGGGGTGAGGGAGACCCAGTACTTC
CDR3 protein: CASSTGVRETQYF

clone size: NA
J gene: TRBJ2-3
D gene: NA
V gene: TRBV5-1
CDR3 DNA: TGCGCCAGCAGCTTGGTCGTCGGATTCACAGATACGCAGTATTTT
CDR3 protein: CASSLVVGFTDTQYF

clone size: once
J gene: TRBJ1-4
D gene: TRBD1
V gene: TRBV4-3
CDR3 DNA: TGCGCCAGCAGCCGAGCGGACAGGGGGGATGAAAAACTGTTTTTT
CDR3 protein: CASSRADRGDEKLFF

clone size: NA
J gene: TRBJ2-5
D gene: NA
V gene: TRBV11-2
CDR3 DNA: TGTGCCAGCAGCTTATTCGGCGGGAAAGAGACCCAGTACTTC
CDR3 protein: CASSLFGGKETQYF

clone size: many
J gene: TRBJ1-2
D gene: NA
V gene: TRBV10-3
CDR3 DNA: TGTGCCATCAGTGAGCCCGACAGGGGCTACACCTTC
CDR3 protein: CAISEPDRGYTF

clone size: NA
J gene: TRBJ2-3
D gene: TRBD1
V gene: TRBV7-2
CDR3 DNA: TGTGCCAGCAGCCCTAAAACAGGGGGCCGATCCCGAGATACGCAGTATTTT
CDR3 protein: CASSPKTGGRSRDTQYF

clone size: NA
J gene: TRBJ2-2
D gene: TRBD1
V gene: TRBV27
CDR3 DNA: TGTGCCACCGCACAGACAGGGACCGGGGAGCTGTTTTTT
CDR3 protein: CATAQTGTGELFF

clone size: many
J gene: TRBJ1-2
D gene: TRBD1
V gene: TRBV5-6
CDR3 DNA: TGTGCCAGCAGCGGACAGGGAGGAAACTATGGCTACACCTTC
CDR3 protein: CASSGQGGNYGYTF

clone size: NA
J gene: TRBJ1-4
D gene: NA
V gene: TRBV7-9
CDR3 DNA: TGTGCCAGCAGCCCGCCGGGGGACGAAAAACTGTTTTTT
CDR3 protein: CASSPPGDEKLFF

clone size: NA
J gene: TRBJ1-5
D gene: TRBD1
V gene: TRBV7-3
CDR3 DNA: TGTGCCAGCAGCGCGGGGACAGGGGGCAATCAGCCCCAGCATTTT
CDR3 protein: CASSAGTGGNQPQHF

clone size: NA
J gene: TRBJ2-7
D gene: TRBD2
V gene: TRBV20-1
CDR3 DNA: TGCAGTGCCGCGGTACTAGCGGGGCCTAATCCTTCCTACGAGCAGTACTTC
CDR3 protein: CSAAVLAGPNPSYEQYF

clone size: many
J gene: TRBJ1-2
D gene: NA
V gene: TRBV12-3/TRBV12-4
CDR3 DNA: TGTGCCAGCAGTCCGTTGGGTTCTGGCTACACCTTC
CDR3 protein: CASSPLGSGYTF

clone size: NA
J gene: TRBJ2-1
D gene: NA
V gene: TRBV6-5
CDR3 DNA: TGTGCCAGCAGTTACTCGGCCCTTTTTGAGCAGTTCTTC
CDR3 protein: CASSYSALFEQFF

clone size: few
J gene: TRBJ2-5
D gene: NA
V gene: TRBV5-1
CDR3 DNA: TGCGCCAGCAGTATCGGAGGGTCCGGGACCGTCAAGACCCAGTACTTC
CDR3 protein: CASSIGGSGTVKTQYF

clone size: many
J gene: TRBJ2-2
D gene: NA
V gene: TRBV19
CDR3 DNA: TGTGCCAGTAGTACGTGGAACGGAGACACCGGGGAGCTGTTTTTT
CDR3 protein: CASSTWNGDTGELFF

clone size: NA
J gene: TRBJ2-1
D gene: NA
V gene: TRBV12-3/TRBV12-4
CDR3 DNA: TGTGCCAGCAGCTATGCCGGGACTCAGGGTAGTGAGCAGTTCTTC
CDR3 protein: CASSYAGTQGSEQFF

clone size: many
J gene: TRBJ2-1
D gene: TRBD2
V gene: TRBV12-3/TRBV12-4
CDR3 DNA: TGTGCCAGCAGTCCTAGCGGGAGGCTGTACAATGAGCAGTTCTTC
CDR3 protein: CASSPSGRLYNEQFF

clone size: NA
J gene: TRBJ2-5
D gene: NA
V gene: TRBV2
CDR3 DNA: TGTGCCAGCAGCCAAACCGGGACCCAGTACTTC
CDR3 protein: CASSQTGTQYF

clone size: many
J gene: TRBJ2-1
D gene: TRBD2
V gene: TRBV7-2
CDR3 DNA: TGTGCCAGCAGCTCAAGCGGGGACTTCTACGATGAGCAGTTCTTC
CDR3 protein: CASSSSGDFYDEQFF

clone size: few
J gene: TRBJ2-1
D gene: TRBD2
V gene: TRBV30
CDR3 DNA: TGTGCCTACTTGTCGGCTAGCGGGAGGTTTGGCGAGCAGTTCTTC
CDR3 protein: CAYLSASGRFGEQFF

clone size: few
J gene: TRBJ1-6
D gene: NA
V gene: TRBV4-1
CDR3 DNA: TGCGCCAGCAGCCAATCCCCCGGACAGACCGTCTATAATTCACCCCTCCACTTT
CDR3 protein: CASSQSPGQTVYNSPLHF

clone size: few
J gene: TRBJ1-1
D gene: NA
V gene: TRBV10-3
CDR3 DNA: TGTGCCATCAGTGAGGACACAGGGTACAACACTGAAGCTTTCTTT
CDR3 protein: CAISEDTGYNTEAFF